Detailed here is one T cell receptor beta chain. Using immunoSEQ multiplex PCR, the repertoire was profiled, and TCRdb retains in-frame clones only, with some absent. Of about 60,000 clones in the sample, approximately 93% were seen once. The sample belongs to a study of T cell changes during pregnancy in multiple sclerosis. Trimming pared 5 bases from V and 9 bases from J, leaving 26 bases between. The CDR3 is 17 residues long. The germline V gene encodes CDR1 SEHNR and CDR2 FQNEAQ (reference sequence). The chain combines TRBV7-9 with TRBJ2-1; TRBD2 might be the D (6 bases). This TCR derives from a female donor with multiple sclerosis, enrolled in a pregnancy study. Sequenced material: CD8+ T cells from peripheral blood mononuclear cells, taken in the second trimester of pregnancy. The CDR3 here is CASSASLPGLRFREQFF. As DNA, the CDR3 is TGTGCCAGCAGCGCGTCCCTACCGGGACTCCGTTTTCGTGAGCAGTTCTTC.